The 17 T cell receptor beta chains listed next were all sequenced from one sample in a study of molecular identifiers for immune sequencing clone quantification (dated by TCRdb to 2016 to 2019). The library was produced with PCR. The run used an Illumina HiSeq 4000. Starting from the raw public reads, TCRdb applied fastp trimming at Q25, assembled clones with MiXCR and retained in-frame beta chains. CDR3 protein sequences are deduplicated, and each keeps its most common genes and DNA. This sample comprises roughly 320,000 distinct CDR3 sequences, 20% to 25% of them detected only once. The ten largest clones represent approximately 0.83% of the sample. Sequenced material: naive CD8+ T cells from blood, with Jurkat cell RNA spiked in. Taken with the paper, the label for cell subset or site translates to: FACS-sorted CD8+CD4-CCR7+CD45RA+ naive T cells. These receptors were taken from a human donor in good health. Some libraries in this study had Jurkat cell RNA spiked in.

This clonotype has ten or more counts. The V call is TRBV29-1, the J call TRBJ1-1; D is unclear. Germline assignment: CDR1 SQVTM and CDR2 ANQGSEA. Trimming removed 4 bases at V and 4 bases at J, with 7 bases between. The CDR3 extends over 11 amino acids. DNA for the CDR3: TGCAGCGTTGGGAGTGGCACTGAAGCTTTCTTT. The encoded protein is CSVGSGTEAFF.

The CDR3 loop reads CAIRGLSEETQYF. CDR3 DNA sequence: TGTGCCATCAGAGGGCTTTCGGAAGAGACCCAGTACTTC. V gene TRBV10-3 combines with J gene TRBJ2-5; D not certain. V dropped 6 bases and J dropped 3 bases, with 11 bases sitting between them. CDR1 ENHRY and CDR2 SYGVKD come from the germline V gene. This CDR3 spans 13 amino acids.

A remark on this clonotype: This may come from a read error, since a much larger clone is one base off. This chain connects TRBV28 to TRBJ1-6; the D gene is possibly TRBD1 (5 bases). The CDR3 extends over 14 amino acids. Per the germline V gene, CDR1 is MDHEN and CDR2 is SYDVKM. DNA for the CDR3: TGTGCCAGCAGCTCGGACACCGATAATTCACCCCTCCGCTTT. Translated, it gives CASSSDTDNSPLRF.

Comments on this clonotype: Being one base from a much bigger clone, this may be a read error. The V call is TRBV9, the J call TRBJ2-3, with 7 bases aligning to TRBD2. The CDR3 totals 16 residues. Germline CDR1 SGDLS, CDR2 YYNGEE. With 3 bases clipped from V and 4 bases from J, the junction kept 11 bases outside the gene matches. CDR3 protein: CASSDPTSLSADTQYF. The CDR3 DNA is TGTGCCAGCAGCGATCCGACTAGCCTTAGCGCAGATACGCAGTATTTT.

This clonotype occurred many times. DNA of the CDR3: TGTGCCAGCAGCTCGACAGGTTGGAGCACAGATACGCAGTATTTT. Amino acid sequence: CASSSTGWSTDTQYF. This rearrangement joins TRBV7-2 to TRBJ2-3; TRBD1 might be the D (6 bases). This CDR3 is built from 15 residues. V was pared by 4 bases and J by 0 bases, with 11 bases between. Germline lookup yields CDR1 SGHTA and CDR2 FQGNSA.

The V and J genes are TRBV4-3 and TRBJ2-5, with TRBD2 as a possible D gene (6 bases). V lost 0 bases and J lost 0, with 8 bases in between. The CDR3 loop spans 15 amino acids. Germline loops: CDR1 LGHNA, CDR2 YSLEER. CDR3 residues: CASSQDGGNQETQYF. CDR3 DNA sequence: TGCGCCAGCAGCCAAGACGGGGGAAACCAAGAGACCCAGTACTTC.

This clonotype was seen a handful of times. This could be a read error, since a much larger clone is one nucleotide away. This chain links TRBV6-5 with TRBJ2-3; TRBD1 aligns across 8 bases. The CDR3 has 15 amino acids. The J segment lost 2 bases and the V segment lost 6 bases, leaving 7 bases of the junction unmatched. Germline assignment: CDR1 MNHEY and CDR2 SVGAGI. The CDR3 coding sequence is TGTGCCAGCAGCCCCAGGACAGGGTCCACAGATACGCAGTATTTT. Translating gives CASSPRTGSTDTQYF.

This clonotype was seen repeatedly, ten times or more. This rearrangement joins TRBV20-1 to TRBJ1-5, with TRBD1 matching 9 bases. Looked up from germline, CDR1 is DFQATT and CDR2 is SNEGSKA (reference sequence). The CDR3 runs 17 residues. Trimming removed 3 bases from V and 0 bases from J; junction bases left unmatched: 9. The CDR3 protein is CSARDRGNPYSNQPQHF. Here the CDR3 DNA reads TGCAGTGCTAGGGACAGGGGAAACCCTTATAGCAATCAGCCCCAGCATTTT.

This clonotype was observed at least ten times. The V call is TRBV14, the J call TRBJ2-7, with a tentative D call TRBD1 (5 bases). The V end lost 1 base, the J end lost 5 bases, and 21 bases lay between the germline ends. Germline-derived CDR1 and CDR2 are SGHDN and FVKESK. The CDR3 runs 17 residues. CDR3 nucleotide sequence: TGTGCCAGCAGCCAAGGAGGTGGGGCCTTCGTGGTTGACGAGCAGTACTTC. It yields the protein CASSQGGGAFVVDEQYF.

As for this clonotype: This clone may be a read error of a much larger clone one base away. The chain links TRBV28 to TRBJ2-7; 9 bases line up with TRBD2. V shed 5 bases and J 2 bases; nucleotides not matched to a gene: 10. The CDR3 loop spans 16 amino acids. The germline CDR1 and CDR2 sequences are MDHEN and SYDVKM. The CDR3 DNA follows: TGTGCCAGCAGTCCTCTTCGACTAGCGGAAACCTACGAGCAGTACTTC. As protein: CASSPLRLAETYEQYF.

This clonotype was seen ten or more times. The genes are TRBV7-9 and TRBJ2-7; the match to TRBD2 covers 8 bases. CDR1 and CDR2 from the germline V gene are SEHNR and FQNEAQ (reference sequence). The length of the CDR3 is 15 residues. V gave up 7 bases and J gave up 5 bases; unmatched junction bases: 13. The CDR3 loop reads CASTASGAGVDEQYF. DNA of the CDR3: TGTGCCAGCACCGCCTCTGGAGCGGGAGTTGACGAGCAGTACTTC.

Points on this clonotype: This may be a read error: a much more frequent sequence differs by one nucleotide. This chain joins TRBV5-1 and TRBJ1-4, with unresolved D. Between the trimmed V and J ends, which lost 2 bases and 4 bases, there was a span of 9 bases. Germline lookup yields CDR1 SGHRS and CDR2 YFSETQ. The CDR3 loop spans 14 amino acids. The CDR3 loop reads CASSFDGFNEKLFF. In DNA, the CDR3 is TGCGCCAGCAGCTTCGACGGCTTTAATGAAAAACTGTTTTTT.

The J gene is TRBJ1-1, the V gene TRBV30, with D unresolved. V gave up 4 bases and J gave up 2 bases, with 17 bases separating them. CDR1 GTSNPN and CDR2 SVGIG come from the germline V gene (reference sequence). The length of the CDR3 is 15 residues. Here the CDR3 DNA reads TGTGCCTGGACCTCACCGGGCACGTTTAACACTGAAGCTTTCTTT. The encoded protein is CAWTSPGTFNTEAFF.

This clonotype has at least ten counts. The gene calls are TRBV7-9 and TRBJ1-5; possibly TRBD1 for D (6 bases). The CDR3 contains 15 residues. Germline V CDR1 and CDR2: SEHNR, FQNEAQ (reference sequence). The V end was cut by 5 bases, the J end by 0 bases, with 11 bases between. The CDR3 region is CASSEDSYSNQPQHF. CDR3 coding DNA: TGTGCCAGCAGCGAGGACAGCTATAGCAATCAGCCCCAGCATTTT.

Comment on this clonotype: A much larger clonotype is one base distant, so this may be a read error. The chain is built from TRBV10-3 and TRBJ1-1, with D uncertain. V lost 0 bases to trimming and J lost 4 bases, with 9 bases between them. CDR3 length: 14 residues. Germline CDR1 is ENHRY and CDR2 is SYGVKD. This CDR3 reads CAISESGDGTEAFF. The CDR3 DNA reads as TGTGCCATCAGTGAGTCGGGAGATGGCACTGAAGCTTTCTTT.

This clonotype was counted many times. V gene TRBV20-1 combines with J gene TRBJ2-4; D gene unclear. There are 13 residues in the CDR3. Looked up from germline, CDR1 is DFQATT and CDR2 is SNEGSKA (reference sequence). The ends were cut back, 1 base at V and 4 bases at J, with 8 bases in the middle. The CDR3 sequence: CSARAPTKNIQYF. The CDR3 DNA reads as TGCAGTGCTAGAGCCCCGACTAAAAACATTCAGTACTTC.

This clonotype showed up many times. The rearrangement uses TRBV9 and TRBJ2-7, with D uncertain. Germline CDR1 and CDR2: SGDLS and YYNGEE. The CDR3 consists of 14 residues. The germline V and J ends were trimmed by 0 bases and 5 bases, with 12 bases remaining between them. CDR3 in DNA: TGTGCCAGCAGCGTAGACCGGACGGCCCACGAGCAGTACTTC. This sequence encodes CASSVDRTAHEQYF.